These T cell receptor beta chains were read from a single sample in a study of immune cell composition in non-small cell lung cancer. The table came from immunoSEQ multiplex PCR; TCRdb's copy has only in-frame clones and leaves some out. This sample carries about 2,900 clones, around 85% of them seen once, and the ten largest clones take 11%. These records were also assigned to another study, of CD4 T cells in lung cancer.

The sequenced sample was lung tumor tissue. Source of these receptors: a human donor with non-small cell lung cancer. Each CDR3 is given with its conserved first and last residue. The D gene is left open where the match is weak. Clone size, where shown, is once, few, many, or a class for clones that have expanded.

>TRBV7-3|TRBJ2-1|15|.|TRBD2
TGTGCCAGCAGCCCCGACGGACTAGCGGGGAATGAGCAGTTCTTC
CASSPDGLAGNEQFF
>TRBV10-3|TRBJ1-4|16|.|.
TGTGCCATCAGTGAGTCTAGACAGTCGAAGTCGGAAAAACTGTTTTTT
CAISESRQSKSEKLFF
>TRBV2|TRBJ2-5|16|.|TRBD1
TGTGCCAGCAGTGAAGCAAGGACAGGGGGACAAGAGACCCAGTACTTC
CASSEARTGGQETQYF
>TRBV7-2|TRBJ1-3|13|.|.
TGTGCCAGCAGCCTAGGAGCCGGAAACACCATATATTTT
CASSLGAGNTIYF
>TRBV7-6|TRBJ1-5|14|.|.
TGTGCCAGCAGCCCCGGAGGGTCGAATCAGCCCCAGCATTTT
CASSPGGSNQPQHF
>TRBV4-3|TRBJ2-5|15|.|TRBD1
TGCGCCAGCAGCCAGTACAGGGGTGGCCAAGAGACCCAGTACTTC
CASSQYRGGQETQYF
>TRBV7-2|TRBJ2-7|14|.|.
TGTGCCAGCAGTCCTCCGGGAACCATCAACGAGCAGTACTTC
CASSPPGTINEQYF
>TRBV4-3|TRBJ2-3|18|.|TRBD2
TGCGCCAGCAGCCAAGGATGGACTAGCGGGGTCAGCACAGATACGCAGTATTTT
CASSQGWTSGVSTDTQYF
>TRBV7-9|TRBJ1-2|13|.|.
TGTGCCAGCAGCTTAGCGGTCGGGGGAGGCTACACCTTC
CASSLAVGGGYTF
>TRBV5-1|TRBJ1-4|15|.|.
TGCGCCAGCAGCCCCGGACCCGGGAGGGATGAAAAACTGTTTTTT
CASSPGPGRDEKLFF
>TRBV5-4|TRBJ2-1|15|.|TRBD2
TGTGCCAGCAGCTTAGACTTAGCGGGAGCGAGTGAGCAGTTCTTC
CASSLDLAGASEQFF
>TRBV6-5|TRBJ1-2|13|.|.
TGTGCCAGCAGTGCAACTAACTACTATGGCTACACCTTC
CASSATNYYGYTF
>TRBV28|TRBJ1-5|16|.|TRBD1
TGTGCCAGCAGCTCGAACAGACAGGGGTACGATCAGCCCCAGCATTTT
CASSSNRQGYDQPQHF
>TRBV5-1|TRBJ2-7|16|.|.
TGCGCCAGCAGCCCCCTTTATTGGAGCGAAATCTACGAGCAGTACTTC
CASSPLYWSEIYEQYF
>TRBV18|TRBJ2-2|15|.|TRBD1
TGTGCCAGCTCTCGGCGAGACAGGGACACCGGGGAGCTGTTTTTT
CASSRRDRDTGELFF
>TRBV7-7|TRBJ2-1|15|.|.
TGTGCTAGCAGCTTGAGCCTTCGAGGCGGGAATGAGCAGTTCTTC
CASSLSLRGGNEQFF
>TRBV7-3|TRBJ2-5|15|.|.
TGTGCCAGCAGCTTATCCCCGGACATTGGAGAGACCCAGTACTTC
CASSLSPDIGETQYF
>TRBV7-9|TRBJ2-1|13|.|.
TGTGCCAGCAGCACTAGCTTCTACAATGAGCAGTTCTTC
CASSTSFYNEQFF
>TRBV11-2|TRBJ2-7|11|once|.
TGTGCCAGCACCAAGAGCTACGAGCAGTACTTC
CASTKSYEQYF
>TRBV7-3|TRBJ2-5|17|.|TRBD2
TGTGCCAGCAGCTTAATCCGGTTAGCGGGAGGATCTGAGACCCAGTACTTC
CASSLIRLAGGSETQYF
>TRBV6-1|TRBJ1-5|15|.|.
TGTGCCAGCTTCATGGGAGGGAGTCACAATCAGCCCCAGCATTTT
CASFMGGSHNQPQHF
>TRBV6-5|TRBJ1-6|16|once|TRBD1
TGTGCCAGCAGTTACTCGAGACAGGGACTCAATTCACCCCTCCACTTT
CASSYSRQGLNSPLHF
>TRBV10-3|TRBJ2-3|12|once|.
TGTGCCACCCTCGAGGCGCAGGGTACGCAGTATTTT
CATLEAQGTQYF
>TRBV7-8|TRBJ2-6|18|once|.
TGTGCCAGCAGCTCCTCCGGGACAACCCGCTCTGGGGCCAACGTCCTGACTTTC
CASSSSGTTRSGANVLTF
>TRBV14|TRBJ2-5|15|.|.
TGTGCCAGCAGTCCACTAGCTGCCGAAAGGGAGACCCAGTACTTC
CASSPLAAERETQYF
>TRBV4-2|TRBJ1-2|16|.|.
TGTGCCAGCAGCCAAGGAGTCGGAGCCTCTAACTATGGCTACACCTTC
CASSQGVGASNYGYTF
>TRBV4-3|TRBJ1-3|18|.|.
TGCGCCAGCAGCCAGGCCCCTCCTGGACAGAGCTCTGGAAACACCATATATTTT
CASSQAPPGQSSGNTIYF
>TRBV28|TRBJ2-3|15|.|.
TGTGCCAGCAGTGCCCCGACAGAGCTCACAGATACGCAGTATTTT
CASSAPTELTDTQYF
>TRBV19|TRBJ1-4|16|.|TRBD1
TGTGCCAGTAGTACCCCCCGGGACAGGCTAGACGAAAAACTGTTTTTT
CASSTPRDRLDEKLFF
>TRBV6-5|TRBJ1-5|15|.|TRBD1
TGTGCCAGCAAACCCGGGACAGGGGGTGGACAGCCCCAGCATTTT
CASKPGTGGGQPQHF
>TRBV30|TRBJ2-7|15|.|TRBD1
TGTGCCTGGAGTTACTTGGGACAGGGGTCCTACGAGCAGTACTTC
CAWSYLGQGSYEQYF
>TRBV5-1|TRBJ2-2|15|.|TRBD1
TGCGCCAGCAGCTGGGACAGGGGAACGGCCGGGGAGCTGTTTTTT
CASSWDRGTAGELFF
>TRBV7-9|TRBJ1-2|15|.|.
TGTGCCAGCAGCTTTAGGCGAGAGGATAACTATGGCTACACCTTC
CASSFRREDNYGYTF
>TRBV11-3|TRBJ2-7|14|.|TRBD1
TGTGCCAGCAGCTTAAGGGGTAACAGGGGCGAGCAGTACTTC
CASSLRGNRGEQYF
>TRBV7-9|TRBJ2-2|14|once|.
TGTGCCAGCAGCGTAATATACTCCACCGGGGAGCTGTTTTTT
CASSVIYSTGELFF
>TRBV6-5|TRBJ1-5|14|once|.
TGTGCCAGCAGTTACACAAATAGCAATCAGCCCCAGCATTTT
CASSYTNSNQPQHF
>TRBV7-2|TRBJ2-5|18|.|TRBD2
TGTGCCAGCAGCCCTTCCCGGACTAGCGGGGGGGCTGAGGAGACCCAGTACTTC
CASSPSRTSGGAEETQYF
>TRBV5-5|TRBJ2-7|15|.|.
TGTGCCAGCAGCTTGGGGGTTTCGAGGGAGTGGGAGCAGTACTTC
CASSLGVSREWEQYF
>TRBV9|TRBJ2-7|16|few|TRBD1
TGTGCCAGCAGCGTAACCGGGACAGCCAACTCCTACGAGCAGTACTTC
CASSVTGTANSYEQYF
>TRBV9|TRBJ2-3|14|.|TRBD2
TGTGCCAGCAGTGTTAGCGGGAGGGCCGATACGCAGTATTTT
CASSVSGRADTQYF
>TRBV29-1|TRBJ2-7|15|once|TRBD2
TGCAGCGTTGGGGACCCCGGGACTAGCATGTACGAGCAGTACTTC
CSVGDPGTSMYEQYF
>TRBV4-1|TRBJ1-5|15|.|.
TGCGCCAGCAGCCCCCTTTTGCAGGGTCATCAGCCCCAGCATTTT
CASSPLLQGHQPQHF
>TRBV4-3|TRBJ1-4|16|.|.
TGCGCCAGCAGCCAAGAAAGTTCGGGTCCTAATGAAAAACTGTTTTTT
CASSQESSGPNEKLFF
>TRBV6-4|TRBJ2-7|17|.|TRBD1
TGTGCCAGCACACGGGACAGGCTCCGAAGGGCACCCTACGAGCAGTACTTC
CASTRDRLRRAPYEQYF
>TRBV7-7|TRBJ2-3|13|.|.
TGTGCTAGCAGCTTAGACCGGACAGATACGCAGTATTTT
CASSLDRTDTQYF
>TRBV7-2|TRBJ2-5|17|once|.
TGTGCCAGCAGCTCCAACCCGCAACGGTTCCCGCGGGAGACCCAGTACTTC
CASSSNPQRFPRETQYF
>TRBV5-6|TRBJ2-7|14|.|TRBD1
TGTGCCACCACTTCCGGGACAGGGGTCTACGAGCAGTACTTC
CATTSGTGVYEQYF
>TRBV5-4|TRBJ1-5|15|.|.
TGTGCCAGCAGCCCCGGCCCAGGGTCCAATCAGCCCCAGCATTTT
CASSPGPGSNQPQHF
>TRBV2|TRBJ2-7|13|.|TRBD2
TGTGCCAGCAGTCGTCAGCGGGAGATAGAGCAGTACTTC
CASSRQREIEQYF
>TRBV5-1|TRBJ1-4|14|.|.
TGCGCCAGCAGCCCTGGGTCCGGGGGTGAAAAACTGTTTTTT
CASSPGSGGEKLFF
>TRBV15|TRBJ1-1|16|.|TRBD1
TGTGCCACCAGGGCTCAGGGGGGAAGATTGGACACTGAAGCTTTCTTT
CATRAQGGRLDTEAFF
>TRBV6-6|TRBJ1-4|14|.|.
TGTGCCAGCGAGCCGACGGACAGAAATGAAAAACTGTTTTTT
CASEPTDRNEKLFF
>TRBV2|TRBJ2-3|14|once|.
TGTGCCAGCAGTGAGGGGGGAACCACAGATACGCAGTATTTT
CASSEGGTTDTQYF
>TRBV6-5|TRBJ1-5|15|.|.
TGTGCCAGCAGTCTCACGACAGCCAGCAATCAGCCCCAGCATTTT
CASSLTTASNQPQHF
>TRBV4-1|TRBJ1-4|15|.|TRBD1
TGCGCCAGCAGCCAAGTCGGGACAGGGGGGGTGAAACTGTTTTTT
CASSQVGTGGVKLFF
>TRBV6-5|TRBJ1-5|13|once|TRBD1
TGTGCCAGCAGTCGGGACAGTTATCAGCCCCAGCATTTT
CASSRDSYQPQHF